These T cell receptor beta chains were read from a single sample in a study of T-cell reconstitution after alpha-beta-depleted transplantation in children. TCRdb itself ran the PCR reads through MiXCR, one entry per CDR3 protein. The top ten hold about 9.1% of the sample, which has some 300,000 distinct CDR3 sequences, just over 7.5% seen once. The sequenced sample was peripheral blood, obtained 360 days after TCRalphabeta/CD19-depleted stem cell transplant. These receptors were collected from a female patient aged 2-9 years who had a stem cell transplant for Fanconi anemia, so the T cells may come from the graft donor. Both conserved end residues are part of each CDR3. A D gene is named only where the DNA matches it firmly. Clone size is given for some rows only: seen once, a few or many times, or a class if the clone is expanded.

J gene | D gene | V gene | clone size | CDR3 protein | CDR3 DNA
TRBJ1-2 | - | TRBV27 | - | CASPPRGYGYTF | TGTGCCAGCCCCCCCCGAGGGTATGGCTACACCTTC
TRBJ2-2 | TRBD2 | TRBV20-1 | - | CSARGTRRTGELFF | TGCAGTGCTAGAGGGACTAGGCGTACCGGGGAGCTGTTTTTT
TRBJ1-4 | - | TRBV18 | - | CASSPRATNEKLFF | TGTGCCAGCTCACCCAGGGCAACTAATGAAAAACTGTTTTTT
TRBJ2-3 | - | TRBV7-2 | many | CASSQSRVVDTQYF | TGTGCCAGCAGCCAAAGCAGGGTTGTTGATACGCAGTATTTT
TRBJ2-7 | TRBD1 | TRBV6-2/TRBV6-3 | - | CASSYRQGWQYF | TGTGCCAGCAGTTACCGACAGGGGTGGCAGTACTTC
TRBJ1-1 | TRBD1 | TRBV5-6 | - | CASSRTGFEAFF | TGTGCCAGCAGCCGGACAGGTTTTGAAGCTTTCTTT
TRBJ2-7 | - | TRBV6-1 | many | CAHRDYRNEQYF | TGTGCACACAGGGATTATCGTAACGAGCAGTACTTC
TRBJ2-2 | TRBD1 | TRBV12-3/TRBV12-4 | many | CASSTGQEYTGELFF | TGTGCCAGCAGCACAGGACAGGAGTACACCGGGGAGCTGTTTTTT
TRBJ2-7 | - | TRBV27 | many | CASSLSQGYPYEQYF | TGTGCCAGCAGTTTATCGCAAGGATACCCCTACGAGCAGTACTTC
TRBJ2-7 | - | TRBV12-3/TRBV12-4 | many | CASSLGGHEQYF | TGTGCCAGCAGTTTAGGAGGGCACGAGCAGTACTTC
TRBJ2-1 | - | TRBV20-1 | few | CSANPSIDNEQFF | TGCAGTGCTAATCCTAGTATCGACAATGAGCAGTTCTTC
TRBJ1-5 | - | TRBV6-5 | - | CASSSTPTRNQPQHF | TGTGCCAGCAGTTCCACGCCCACCCGTAATCAGCCCCAGCATTTT
TRBJ2-1 | TRBD2 | TRBV2 | many | CASSGSGGAYNEQFF | TGTGCCAGCAGTGGTAGCGGGGGGGCTTACAATGAGCAGTTCTTC
TRBJ2-7 | - | TRBV29-1 | many | CSVEPPGSYEQYF | TGCAGCGTTGAACCGCCGGGTAGCTACGAGCAGTACTTC
TRBJ2-3 | - | TRBV2 | - | CAFSVQGDTQYF | TGTGCCTTCAGCGTGCAGGGTGATACGCAGTATTTT
TRBJ1-5 | - | TRBV2 | - | CASSVGREGNQPQHF | TGTGCCAGCAGTGTAGGCAGGGAGGGCAATCAGCCCCAGCATTTT
TRBJ2-5 | TRBD2 | TRBV19 | - | CASNHVGLPQETQYF | TGTGCCAGTAACCACGTGGGACTACCCCAAGAGACCCAGTACTTC
TRBJ2-3 | TRBD1 | TRBV6-2/TRBV6-3 | few | CASRRTGWTDTQYF | TGTGCCAGCAGAAGGACAGGGTGGACAGATACGCAGTATTTT
TRBJ2-5 | TRBD1 | TRBV6-5 | many | CASSFQTGAQETQYF | TGTGCCAGCAGTTTCCAAACAGGGGCCCAAGAGACCCAGTACTTC
TRBJ2-1 | TRBD2 | TRBV25-1 | many | CASSEKGPSGYNEQFF | TGTGCCAGCAGTGAAAAGGGGCCTAGCGGGTACAATGAGCAGTTCTTC
TRBJ2-7 | - | TRBV20-1 | few | CSARDLSTATYEQYF | TGCAGTGCTAGAGATCTCTCGACCGCTACCTACGAGCAGTACTTC
TRBJ2-1 | TRBD2 | TRBV5-6 | many | CASSLVLTSGGPHNEQFF | TGTGCCAGCAGCTTGGTATTGACTAGCGGGGGGCCTCACAATGAGCAGTTCTTC
TRBJ1-2 | TRBD1 | TRBV5-1 | few | CASSWDRGRGGYTF | TGCGCCAGCAGCTGGGACAGGGGAAGGGGTGGCTACACCTTC
TRBJ2-1 | - | TRBV11-2 | many | CASSLEPRDNNEQFF | TGTGCCAGCAGCTTAGAACCGCGGGACAACAATGAGCAGTTCTTC
TRBJ1-2 | - | TRBV28 | - | CASREQAHYGYTF | TGTGCCAGCAGGGAACAGGCCCACTATGGCTACACCTTC
TRBJ1-1 | - | TRBV3-1 | many | CASSHGPESEAFF | TGTGCCAGCAGCCATGGGCCGGAGAGTGAAGCTTTCTTT
TRBJ2-3 | - | TRBV20-1 | few | CSAPSPATDTQYF | TGCAGTGCTCCAAGCCCGGCCACAGATACGCAGTATTTT
TRBJ2-3 | TRBD1 | TRBV7-9 | - | CASSSHAYRGNTQYF | TGTGCCAGCAGCTCCCATGCCTACAGGGGGAATACGCAGTATTTT
TRBJ2-6 | - | TRBV7-9 | many | CASSLAGTGANVLTF | TGTGCCAGCAGCTTAGCGGGGACTGGGGCCAACGTCCTGACTTTC
TRBJ2-7 | - | TRBV28 | many | CARDRDRDYEQYF | TGTGCCAGAGACCGGGACCGGGATTACGAGCAGTACTTC
TRBJ2-3 | TRBD1 | TRBV10-3 | many | CAISGQGIQDTQYF | TGTGCCATCTCCGGACAGGGGATACAAGATACGCAGTATTTT
TRBJ2-3 | - | TRBV9 | few | CASSEPTDTQYF | TGTGCCAGCAGCGAGCCCACAGATACGCAGTATTTT